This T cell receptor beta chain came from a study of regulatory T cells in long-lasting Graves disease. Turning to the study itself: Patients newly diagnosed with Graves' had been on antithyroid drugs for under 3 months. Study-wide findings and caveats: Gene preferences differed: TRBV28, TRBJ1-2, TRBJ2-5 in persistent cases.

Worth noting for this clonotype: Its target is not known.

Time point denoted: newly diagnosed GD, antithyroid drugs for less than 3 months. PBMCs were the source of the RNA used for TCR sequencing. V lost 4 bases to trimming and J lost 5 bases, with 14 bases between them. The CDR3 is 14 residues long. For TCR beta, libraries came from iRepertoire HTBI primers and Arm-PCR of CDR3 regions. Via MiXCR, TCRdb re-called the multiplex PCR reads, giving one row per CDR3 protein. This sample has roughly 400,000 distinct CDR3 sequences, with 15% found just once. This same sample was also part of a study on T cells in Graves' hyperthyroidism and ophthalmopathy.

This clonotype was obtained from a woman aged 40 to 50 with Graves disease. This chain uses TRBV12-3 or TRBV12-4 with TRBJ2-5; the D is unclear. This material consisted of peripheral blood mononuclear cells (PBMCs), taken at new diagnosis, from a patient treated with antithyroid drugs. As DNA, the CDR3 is TGTGCCAGCAGTTCCCTTGGGATAGGGGAGACCCAGTACTTC. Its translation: CASSSLGIGETQYF.